These 8 T cell receptor beta chains originate from one sample sequenced in a study of T cell clonality in common variable immunodeficiency. Sequenced by immunoSEQ multiplex PCR; TCRdb stores in-frame clones only, minus some. The specimen has about 81,000 clones, none found just once. The sequenced material came from peripheral blood mononuclear cells. These receptor sequences come from a person between 18 and 75 years old in good health.

This clone has ten or more counts. The read ends 3 residues before the CDR3 terminus; that terminus is restored from the germline J gene. The V and J genes are TRBV19 and TRBJ2-2; TRBD1 matches 8 bases. J lost 1 base, V lost 10 bases, and 17 bases had no gene match. CDR3 length equals 18 residues. In germline, CDR1 is LNHDA, CDR2 SQIVND (reference sequence). The CDR3 loop is CATDDRGRTPGNTGELFF. The CDR3 DNA, read in part, is TGTGCCACCGACGACAGGGGTAGGACCCCTGGGAACACCGGGGAG. Drawing the rest from reference TRBV19 and TRBJ2-2, the complete variable domain is DGGITQSPKYLFRKEGQNVTLSCEQNLNHDAMYWYRQDPGQGLRLIYYSQIVNDFQKGDIAEGYSVSREKKESFPLTVTSAQKNPTAFYLCATDDRGRTPGNTGELFFGEGSRLTVL.

This clone has ten or more counts. The read terminates 3 residues before the CDR3 end, so the remaining end is supplied by the germline J gene. J is TRBJ1-1 and V is TRBV29-1; 7 bases are a match to TRBD1. Germline CDR1 and CDR2: SQVTM and ANQGSEA. The CDR3 contains 13 residues. Trimming removed 2 bases from V and 3 bases from J; junction bases left unmatched: 3. The sequenced CDR3 bases are TGCAGCGTTGAAAGCCAGGGGGACACTGAA. It yields the protein CSVESQGDTE. From start to end, the CDR3 is CSVESQGDTEAFF.

There are many counts of this clone. The sequenced fragment ends 3 residues before the CDR3 boundary, so the rest is inferred from the germline J gene. The chain links TRBV15 to TRBJ2-5; 7 bases line up with TRBD1. This CDR3 is 16 amino acids long. Germline V gene sequence: CDR1 LNHNV, CDR2 YYDKDF (reference sequence). The junction had 15 bases not matched to a gene; V was cut back by 4 bases and J by 7 bases. The sequenced CDR3 bases are TGTGCCACCAGCAAAACCGGGACAGCACTTGAGGGGACC. Its protein product is CATSKTGTALEGT. The entire CDR3 is CATSKTGTALEGTQYF.

This clone was found many times. The observed sequence ends 3 residues before the CDR3 terminus, with the missing tail filled in from the germline J gene. The chain has TRBV20-1 and TRBJ2-7; 12 nucleotides line up with TRBD2. CDR1 is DFQATT, CDR2 SNEGSKA, per germline (reference sequence). CDR3 length: 15 amino acids. V was pared by 2 bases and J by 2 bases, with 4 bases of the junction left unmatched. CDR3 in amino acids: CSARPLAGGTYEQYF. The sequenced CDR3 bases are TGCAGTGCTAGACCTCTAGCGGGAGGGACCTACGAG.

This clone was seen at least ten times. The missing CDR3 end, 3 residues past where the read stops, is filled in from the germline J gene. The chain employs TRBV6-1 and TRBJ1-4, with D possibly TRBD1 on 6 matching bases. Germline V gene sequence: CDR1 MNHNS, CDR2 SASEGT. The length of the CDR3 is 16 residues. V lost 3 bases and J 0 bases, leaving 11 bases between the germline ends. The sequenced CDR3 bases are TGTGCCAGCAGTGATGGACAGCCGGCAACTAATGAAAAA. This gives the protein CASSDGQPATNEK. The whole CDR3 protein reads CASSDGQPATNEKLFF.

Concerning this clone itself: The CDR3 end lies 3 residues beyond the end of the read and is filled in from the germline J gene. The V call is TRBV25-1, the J call TRBJ2-3; D assignment may be TRBD1 or TRBD2 (5 bases each). The CDR3 contains 15 residues. The germline V gene has CDR1 MGHDK and CDR2 SYGVNS. With 1 base removed from V and 6 bases from J, the gap between germline ends came to 14 bases. Partial CDR3 DNA: TGTGCCAGCAGTGAATTTAGGCAGGGAGCCGATACG. This sequence encodes CASSEFRQGADT. The whole CDR3 region reads CASSEFRQGADTQYF.

This clone has more than one count but fewer than ten. The read terminates 3 residues ahead of where the CDR3 ends, so the germline J gene completes it. The rearrangement links TRBV7-8 to TRBJ2-7; D perhaps matches TRBD1 (5 bases). This CDR3 region has 15 residues. V was trimmed by 1 base and J by 6 bases, leaving 16 bases between them. Germline V gives CDR1 SGHVS, CDR2 FQNEAQ. CDR3 residues: CASSLERWGRFEQYF. The sequenced CDR3 bases are TGTGCCAGCAGCTTAGAGCGTTGGGGCCGTTTCGAG.

To note about this clone: The CDR3 extends 3 residues past the end of the read, so its final part is completed from the germline J gene. The rearrangement links TRBV19 to TRBJ2-7; perhaps TRBD1 as D (6 bases). Trimming cost V 3 bases and J 1 base, with 13 bases left between them. CDR3 length: 15 amino acids. Germline V gene lookup returns CDR1 LNHDA and CDR2 SQIVND (reference sequence). Incomplete CDR3 DNA: TGTGCCAGTAGTATGGGAACAGGGCTATCCTACGAG. Translation: CASSMGTGLSYE. The CDR3 reads in full as CASSMGTGLSYEQYF.